The 28 T cell receptor beta chains below all came from one sample that was sequenced in a study of shared clonotypes between healthy human individuals. Profiled with immunoSEQ multiplex PCR; TCRdb holds only in-frame clones, not every one. The data hold around 2.3 million clones, with more than 90% observed a single time. The sample comprised naive CD4+ T cells sorted from blood. Subset here: CD45RA+ positively selected. The receptors here all came from a man aged 18 to 30 in good health.

The rearrangement uses TRBV6-5 and TRBJ1-1; maybe TRBD1 (6 bases). CDR1 and CDR2 (germline): MNHEY, SVGAGI. CDR3 length: 13 amino acids. The germline V and J ends were trimmed by 6 bases and 4 bases, with 12 bases remaining between them. The CDR3 loop reads CASSRGAGTEAFF. The CDR3 DNA sequence: TGTGCCAGCAGCAGGGGCGCAGGCACTGAAGCTTTCTTT.

The J gene is TRBJ1-2, the V gene TRBV5-5; D may be TRBD1 (5 bases). Per the germline V gene, CDR1 is SGHKS and CDR2 is YYEKEE (reference sequence). V dropped 4 bases and J dropped 6 bases, with 19 bases sitting between them. This CDR3 contains 15 residues. The CDR3 DNA reads TGTGCCAGCAGCACGCCGGGGGTCATAATCCATGGCTACACCTTC. This encodes CASSTPGVIIHGYTF.

J is TRBJ2-1 and V is TRBV15, with TRBD1 identical over 7 bases. The ends lost 1 base at V and 4 bases at J; junction bases unmatched: 7. The CDR3 sequence is 16 residues long. Germline V gives CDR1 LNHNV, CDR2 YYDKDF (reference sequence). CDR3 sequence reads: CATSRVRDRSYNEQFF. The CDR3 DNA reads TGTGCCACCAGCAGAGTCCGGGACAGATCATACAATGAGCAGTTCTTC.

Remarks on this clone: In the same sample, other DNA sequences code for this CDR3. V and J are TRBV7-9 and TRBJ2-5; the D call may be TRBD1 or TRBD2 (5 bases each). Looked up from germline, CDR1 is SEHNR and CDR2 is FQNEAQ (reference sequence). The CDR3 length is 14 residues. V gave up 0 bases and J gave up 1 base, with 6 bases separating them. The CDR3 DNA is TGTGCCAGCAGCTTAGCGGGGGTCCAAGAGACCCAGTACTTC. Its protein is CASSLAGVQETQYF.

Comments on this clone: Other DNA sequences from this sample encode an identical CDR3 as well. The rearrangement joins TRBV29-1 to TRBJ2-7, with TRBD1 as a possible D gene (7 bases). Trimming cost V 3 bases and J 4 bases, with 10 bases left between them. This CDR3 is 12 amino acids long. Germline values: CDR1 SQVTM, CDR2 ANQGSEA. The CDR3 nucleotides read TGCAGCGTTGAGGCAGGGGGGTACGAGCAGTACTTC. Translated: CSVEAGGYEQYF.

In this sample, this clone turned up once. Other DNA sequences in this specimen translate into the identical CDR3. CDR3 in amino acids: CASSRDRNQPQHF. In nucleotides, the CDR3 is TGTGCCAGCAGCCGGGACAGAAATCAGCCCCAGCATTTT. The chain has TRBV6-5 and TRBJ1-5, with 7 bases fitting TRBD1. The CDR3 is 13 residues long. Looked up from germline, CDR1 is MNHEY and CDR2 is SVGAGI. V shed 6 bases, J shed 4 bases, and the junction held 3 bases outside the gene matches.

The J gene is TRBJ2-5, the V gene TRBV28; 9 nucleotides line up with TRBD1. Germline-derived CDR1 and CDR2 are MDHEN and SYDVKM. The J segment lost 4 bases and the V segment lost 5 bases, leaving 8 bases of the junction unmatched. The CDR3 has 15 residues. The CDR3 spells CASSLTGGGTETQYF. CDR3 nucleotide sequence: TGTGCCAGCAGTCTTACAGGGGGCGGAACAGAGACCCAGTACTTC.

Concerning this clone itself: At the DNA level, this CDR3 is encoded by other sequences in the same sample as well. The V call is TRBV9, the J call TRBJ2-5; maybe TRBD1 (6 bases). Germline loops: CDR1 SGDLS, CDR2 YYNGEE. V lost 0 bases, J lost 1 base, and 10 bases lay in between. This CDR3 has 15 residues. The CDR3 DNA reads as TGTGCCAGCAGCGTAGGGGGGCGACCCCAAGAGACCCAGTACTTC. Translating it yields CASSVGGRPQETQYF.

This clone was counted once. This rearrangement joins TRBV10-3 to TRBJ2-7; TRBD1 agrees at 11 bases. The CDR3 loop spans 14 amino acids. Germline trimming cut 6 bases from V and 2 bases from J; bases unmatched to any gene: 3. CDR1 and CDR2 (germline): ENHRY, SYGVKD. The CDR3 DNA is TGTGCCATCAGAGGGGACAGGGGGGCCTACGAGCAGTACTTC. Translating gives CAIRGDRGAYEQYF.

The V and J genes are TRBV14 and TRBJ2-7, with D perhaps matching TRBD2 (5 bases). Deletions cut 0 bases from V and 10 bases from J, with 13 bases between. The CDR3 has 13 amino acids. Germline V gene sequence: CDR1 SGHDN, CDR2 FVKESK. This CDR3 reads CASSQDLREEQYF. The CDR3 bases are TGTGCCAGCAGCCAAGATTTGAGGGAAGAACAGTACTTC.

The V call is TRBV28, the J call TRBJ1-6; D is possibly TRBD1 (5 bases). V lost 6 bases and J 5 bases, leaving 14 bases between the germline ends. The CDR3 spans 15 residues. CDR1 and CDR2 from the germline V gene are MDHEN and SYDVKM. The CDR3 DNA is TGTGCCAGCAGCCCGGGACTCACCCATAATTCACCCCTCCACTTT. Translation: CASSPGLTHNSPLHF.

With regard to this clone: The sample contains more than one DNA sequence encoding this CDR3. The gene calls are TRBV6-5 and TRBJ2-3, with D unresolved. V gave up 7 bases and J gave up 6 bases, with 8 bases separating them. Germline V gene lookup returns CDR1 MNHEY and CDR2 SVGAGI. The CDR3 loop spans 11 amino acids. CDR3 coding DNA: TGTGCCAGCACACGTGGCGATACGCAGTATTTT. It translates to CASTRGDTQYF.

As for this clone: Germline and junction disagree at one end, which may indicate a read error. This chain links TRBV27 with TRBJ2-2, with 9 nucleotides matching TRBD1. The germline V gene encodes CDR1 MNHEY and CDR2 SMNVEV (reference sequence). CDR3 length equals 17 residues. The CDR3, as DNA: TGTGCCAGCAGATTATGGCGAGGACAGGGGAGCACCGGGGAGCTGTTTTTT. It translates to CASRLWRGQGSTGELFF.

This chain joins TRBV28 and TRBJ1-5; no firm D call. The V end lost 8 bases, the J end lost 0 bases, and 5 bases lay between the germline ends. The CDR3 runs 12 residues. Germline V gene sequence: CDR1 MDHEN, CDR2 SYDVKM. The CDR3 loop is CASCSSNQPQHF. CDR3 bases: TGTGCCAGCTGCAGTAGCAATCAGCCCCAGCATTTT.

Of note for this clone: This same CDR3 is encoded by further DNA sequences in the sample. The CDR3 loop reads CASSPGSSYNSPLHF. In nucleotides, the CDR3 is TGTGCCAGCAGTCCAGGTAGCTCCTATAATTCACCCCTCCACTTT. This chain joins TRBV27 and TRBJ1-6, with no clear D. V gave up 5 bases and J gave up 0 bases, with 8 bases separating them. The germline CDR1 and CDR2 sequences are MNHEY and SMNVEV (reference sequence). The CDR3 consists of 15 residues.

This clone has only a few counts. The V and J genes are TRBV27 and TRBJ1-6; no firm D call. Germline values: CDR1 MNHEY, CDR2 SMNVEV (reference sequence). The CDR3 runs 12 residues. Trimming pared 7 bases from V and 10 bases from J, leaving 11 bases between. The CDR3 sequence is CASMRGGSPLHF. Here the CDR3 DNA reads TGTGCCAGCATGCGGGGAGGATCACCCCTCCACTTT.

The chain joins TRBV18 to TRBJ2-5; 7 bases align to TRBD1. The V and J ends lost 5 bases and 1 base, in that order; junction bases with no gene match: 7. Germline V gives CDR1 KGHSH, CDR2 LQKENI. The CDR3 is made up of 15 amino acids. For the CDR3, the DNA is TGTGCCAGCTCAGGGTTACAGGGGAGCCAAGAGACCCAGTACTTC. It yields the protein CASSGLQGSQETQYF.

About this clone: The junction departs from germline at one end; a sequencing error may be responsible. CDR3 sequence: CASSSWDGREAFF. CDR3 DNA: TGTGCTAGCAGCTCCTGGGACGGCCGTGAAGCTTTCTTT. The chain employs TRBV7-7 and TRBJ1-1; TRBD1 might be the D (5 bases). Germline V gene lookup returns CDR1 SSHAT and CDR2 FNYEAQ (reference sequence). This CDR3 contains 13 residues.

This chain links TRBV2 with TRBJ2-7; 7 nucleotides agree with TRBD1. This CDR3 has 14 residues. Germline V gives CDR1 SNHLY, CDR2 FYNNEI. The V gene end was trimmed by 7 bases and the J gene end by 3 bases; junction bases not matched to a gene: 9. The CDR3 reads CASKGAGIRYEQYF. CDR3 DNA: TGTGCCAGCAAGGGGGCAGGGATTCGCTACGAGCAGTACTTC.

This chain's CDR3 is CASSPREGRETQYF. Here the CDR3 DNA reads TGTGCCAGCAGCCCAAGGGAGGGTAGGGAGACCCAGTACTTC. The chain is built from TRBV7-8 and TRBJ2-5, with 7 bases fitting TRBD2. The CDR3 extends over 14 amino acids. The germline CDR1 and CDR2 sequences are SGHVS and FQNEAQ. The J segment lost 5 bases and the V segment lost 5 bases, leaving 8 bases of the junction unmatched.

The chain combines TRBV25-1 with TRBJ2-1; TRBD2 aligns across 9 bases. Trimming took 7 bases from V and 6 from J; bases not matched to a gene: 10. This CDR3 has 15 amino acids. Germline V gives CDR1 MGHDK, CDR2 SYGVNS. The CDR3 DNA reads TGTGCCAGCACCCCGGGCGGGGGGGCTCTCAATGAGCAGTTCTTC. This gives the protein CASTPGGGALNEQFF.

Concerning this clone: One junction end does not reproduce the germline sequence, and a read error may be involved. The CDR3 loop reads CASSLDRGGARHF. In nucleotides, the CDR3 is TGTGCCAGCAGCCTGGACAGAGGGGGAGCCAGGCACTTC. The chain couples TRBV5-6 to TRBJ2-7, with D perhaps matching TRBD1 (6 bases). Germline CDR1 SGHDT, CDR2 YYEEEE. The CDR3 consists of 13 residues.

As for this clone: Other DNA sequences of this sample code for an identical CDR3. The CDR3 loop is CASSLDRGNTGELFF. DNA for the CDR3: TGTGCCAGCAGCTTGGACAGGGGTAACACCGGGGAGCTGTTTTTT. This chain uses TRBV11-3 with TRBJ2-2, with TRBD1 identical over 9 bases. The germline V gene has CDR1 SGHNT and CDR2 YENEEA. Trimming at V came to 3 bases and at J to 2 bases, leaving 1 base not matched to a gene. This CDR3 has 15 amino acids.

The chain has TRBV15 and TRBJ1-1; TRBD1 matches at 8 bases. There are 15 residues in the CDR3. CDR1 and CDR2 (germline): LNHNV, YYDKDF (reference sequence). V lost 8 bases to trimming and J lost 2 bases; unmatched junction nucleotides: 10. The CDR3 sequence is CATGSRTGKNTEAFF. The CDR3 coding sequence is TGTGCCACCGGAAGCCGGACAGGGAAAAACACTGAAGCTTTCTTT. Supplemented by reference TRBV15 and TRBJ1-1, the full variable domain reads DAMVIQNPRYQVTQFGKPVTLSCSQTLNHNVMYWYQQKSSQAPKLLFHYYDKDFNNEADTPDNFQSRRPNTSFCFLDIRSPGLGDTAMYLCATGSRTGKNTEAFFGQGTRLTVV.

The V and J genes are TRBV6-6 and TRBJ2-7; D could derive from TRBD1 or TRBD2 (5 bases each). Trimming left V 0 bases short and J 6 bases short, with 15 bases between. Germline CDR1 MNHNY, CDR2 SVGAGI (reference sequence). The CDR3 has 15 amino acids. This chain's CDR3 is CASSYSIGERSEQYF. DNA of the CDR3: TGTGCCAGCAGTTACTCGATAGGGGAGCGTAGCGAGCAGTACTTC.

This clone has just one count. The chain recombines TRBV4-2 with TRBJ1-5; tentatively, D is TRBD1 (5 bases). The CDR3 is 16 amino acids. Trimming shortened V by 2 bases and J by 5 bases, and 16 bases separated the two germline ends. Germline loops: CDR1 LGHNA, CDR2 YNFKEQ. This chain's CDR3 is CASSQSRKGGDQPQHF. For the CDR3, the DNA is TGTGCCAGCAGCCAAAGTCGGAAGGGAGGGGATCAGCCCCAGCATTTT.

The CDR3 bases are TGCGCCAGCAGCGCTGTCGGGAACTCTAAAGAGACCCAGTACTTC. Encoded protein: CASSAVGNSKETQYF. This chain uses TRBV5-1 with TRBJ2-5, with D perhaps TRBD2 (5 bases). Germline V gene sequence: CDR1 SGHRS, CDR2 YFSETQ. The CDR3 loop spans 15 amino acids. V lost 4 bases and J 3 bases, leaving 16 bases between the germline ends.

Here the CDR3 reads CASSIRTSYYEQYF. In DNA, the CDR3 is TGTGCCAGTAGCATAAGGACTAGCTATTACGAGCAGTACTTC. The chain carries TRBV19 and TRBJ2-7; TRBD2 matches at 8 bases. The CDR3 spans 14 residues. V dropped 6 bases and J dropped 4; count of bases not matched to a gene: 8. CDR1 is LNHDA and CDR2 is SQIVND in the germline V gene (reference sequence).